The source of this T cell receptor (beta chain) is a study of T cells in Graves' hyperthyroidism and ophthalmopathy. J gave up 6 bases and V 5 bases, and 12 bases lay outside the gene matches. Per germline, CDR1 SQVTM and CDR2 ANQGSEA. The CDR3 covers 14 residues. Study conclusions and caveats: Using 13 V-J features, a model discriminated ophthalmopathy from stable hyperthyroidism.

The definition of stable Graves' hyperthyroidism was no ophthalmopathy progression within 18 months. There were TCR beta CDR3 regions amplified from RNA transcripts. The HTBI set primed first-round TCR CDR3 RT-PCR. TCRdb processed the multiplex PCR reads anew with MiXCR; each CDR3 protein has one entry. The repertoire holds around 560,000 distinct CDR3 sequences, with roughly a sixth as singletons. Comment on this clonotype: Its antigen is still unknown.

Source material: blood. The receptor comes from a woman younger than 35 with Graves' hyperthyroidism. V usage is TRBV29-1 and J usage is TRBJ2-7; 8 bases are a match to TRBD1. The CDR3 reads CSVRQGIDTSEQYF. The CDR3 nucleotides are TGCAGCGTTCGACAGGGGATAGATACCTCCGAGCAGTACTTC.